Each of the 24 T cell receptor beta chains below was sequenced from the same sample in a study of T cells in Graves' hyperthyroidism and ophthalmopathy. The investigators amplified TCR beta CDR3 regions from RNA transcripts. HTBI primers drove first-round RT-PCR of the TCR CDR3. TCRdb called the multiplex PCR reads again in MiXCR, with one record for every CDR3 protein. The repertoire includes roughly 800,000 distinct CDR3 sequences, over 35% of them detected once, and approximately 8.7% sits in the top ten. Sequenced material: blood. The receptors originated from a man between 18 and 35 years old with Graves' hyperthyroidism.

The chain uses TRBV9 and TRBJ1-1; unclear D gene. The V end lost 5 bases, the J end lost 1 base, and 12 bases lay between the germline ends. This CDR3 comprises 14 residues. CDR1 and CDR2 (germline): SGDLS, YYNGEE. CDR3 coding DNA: TGTGCCAGCAGGGACCCGGCGTCGAACACTGAAGCTTTCTTT. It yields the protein CASRDPASNTEAFF.

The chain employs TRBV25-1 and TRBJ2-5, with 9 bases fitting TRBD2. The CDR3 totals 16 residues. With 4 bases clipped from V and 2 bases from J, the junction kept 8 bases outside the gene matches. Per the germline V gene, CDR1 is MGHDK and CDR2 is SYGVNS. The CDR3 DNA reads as TGTGCCAGCAGTGCTATCCTAGCGGGGACACAAGAGACCCAGTACTTC. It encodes CASSAILAGTQETQYF.

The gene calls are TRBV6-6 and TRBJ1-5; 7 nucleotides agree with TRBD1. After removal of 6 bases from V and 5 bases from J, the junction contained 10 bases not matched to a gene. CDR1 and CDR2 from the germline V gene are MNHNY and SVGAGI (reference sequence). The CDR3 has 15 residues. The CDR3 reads CASSQGGADDQPQHF. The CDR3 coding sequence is TGTGCCAGCAGCCAGGGGGGGGCCGACGATCAGCCCCAGCATTTT.

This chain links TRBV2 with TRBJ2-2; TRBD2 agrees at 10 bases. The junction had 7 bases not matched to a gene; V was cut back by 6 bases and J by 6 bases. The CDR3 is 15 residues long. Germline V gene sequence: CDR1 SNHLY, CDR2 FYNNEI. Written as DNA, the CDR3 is TGTGCCAGCAGGGGCCTAGCGGGAGTGGCCGGGGAGCTGTTTTTT. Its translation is CASRGLAGVAGELFF.

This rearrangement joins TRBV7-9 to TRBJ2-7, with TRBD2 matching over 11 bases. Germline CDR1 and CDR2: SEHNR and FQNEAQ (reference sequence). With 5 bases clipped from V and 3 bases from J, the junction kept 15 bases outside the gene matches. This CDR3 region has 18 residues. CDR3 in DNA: TGTGCCAGCAGCCACCTCGCCCCGACTAGCGGGACCGTCTACGAGCAGTACTTC. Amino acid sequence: CASSHLAPTSGTVYEQYF. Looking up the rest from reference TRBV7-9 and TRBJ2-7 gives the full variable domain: DTGVSQNPRHKITKRGQNVTFRCDPISEHNRLYWYRQTLGQGPEFLTYFQNEAQLEKSRLLSDRFSAERPKGSFSTLEIQRTEQGDSAMYLCASSHLAPTSGTVYEQYFGPGTRLTVT.

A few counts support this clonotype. The CDR3 protein is CASSEAWGDGYTF. The DNA for the CDR3 is TGTGCCAGCAGTGAAGCATGGGGTGACGGCTACACCTTC. The rearrangement uses TRBV2 and TRBJ1-2; no clear D. Germline CDR1 SNHLY, CDR2 FYNNEI. With 0 bases removed from V and 8 bases from J, the gap between germline ends came to 10 bases. The CDR3 contains 13 residues.

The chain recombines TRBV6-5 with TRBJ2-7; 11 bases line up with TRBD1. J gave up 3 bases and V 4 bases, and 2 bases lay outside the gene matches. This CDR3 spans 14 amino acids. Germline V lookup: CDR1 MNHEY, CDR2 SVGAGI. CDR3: CASSSDRGRYEQYF. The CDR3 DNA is TGTGCCAGCAGTTCGGACAGGGGGCGCTACGAGCAGTACTTC.

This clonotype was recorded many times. The CDR3 loop reads CASSIGPAEKLFF. The DNA of the CDR3 is TGTGCCAGTAGTATCGGCCCAGCAGAAAAACTGTTTTTT. This chain connects TRBV19 to TRBJ1-4; no clear D. The V end lost 3 bases, the J end lost 8 bases, and 10 bases lay between the germline ends. The germline gives CDR1 LNHDA, CDR2 SQIVND (reference sequence). The CDR3 runs 13 residues.

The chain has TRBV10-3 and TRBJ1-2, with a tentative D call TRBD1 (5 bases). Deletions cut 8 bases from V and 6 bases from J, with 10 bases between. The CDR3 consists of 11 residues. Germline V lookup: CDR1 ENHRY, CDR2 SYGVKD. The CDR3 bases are TGTGCCATCGCGGCAGGGAATGGCTACACCTTC. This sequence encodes CAIAAGNGYTF.

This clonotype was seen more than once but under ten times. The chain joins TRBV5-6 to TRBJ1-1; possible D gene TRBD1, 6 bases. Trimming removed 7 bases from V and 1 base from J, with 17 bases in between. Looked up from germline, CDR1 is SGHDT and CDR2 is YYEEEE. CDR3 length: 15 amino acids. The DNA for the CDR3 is TGTGCCAGCGAGGGTTGGGGGGGGCCGAACACTGAAGCTTTCTTT. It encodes CASEGWGGPNTEAFF.

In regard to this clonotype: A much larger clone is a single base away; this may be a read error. DNA for the CDR3: TGTGCCAGCAACCGACTAGCGGGGCGAGAGACCCAGTACTTC. Its protein product is CASNRLAGRETQYF. The J gene is TRBJ2-5, the V gene TRBV2; 11 nucleotides line up with TRBD2. Trimming at V came to 7 bases and at J to 4 bases, leaving 5 bases not matched to a gene. This CDR3 contains 14 residues. Germline values: CDR1 SNHLY, CDR2 FYNNEI.

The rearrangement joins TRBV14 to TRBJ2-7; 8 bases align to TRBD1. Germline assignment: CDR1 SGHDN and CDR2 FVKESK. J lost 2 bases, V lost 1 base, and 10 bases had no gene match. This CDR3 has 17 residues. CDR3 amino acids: CASSQASNGQGPYEQYF. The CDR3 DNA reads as TGTGCCAGCAGCCAAGCAAGTAATGGACAGGGTCCCTACGAGCAGTACTTC.

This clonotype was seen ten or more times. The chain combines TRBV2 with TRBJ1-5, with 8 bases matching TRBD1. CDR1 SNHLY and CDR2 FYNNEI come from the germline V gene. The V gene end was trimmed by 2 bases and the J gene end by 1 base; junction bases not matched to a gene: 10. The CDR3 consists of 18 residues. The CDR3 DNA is TGTGCCAGCAGTGAAAGATGGCGGACAGGGTCCAGCAATCAGCCCCAGCATTTT. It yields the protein CASSERWRTGSSNQPQHF.

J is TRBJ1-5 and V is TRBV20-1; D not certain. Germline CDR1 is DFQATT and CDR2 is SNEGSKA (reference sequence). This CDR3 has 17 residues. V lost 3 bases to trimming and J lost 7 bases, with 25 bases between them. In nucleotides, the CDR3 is TGCAGTGCTAGCAAAACCCCAGACCCGACAAACTTCCAGCCCCAGCATTTT. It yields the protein CSASKTPDPTNFQPQHF.

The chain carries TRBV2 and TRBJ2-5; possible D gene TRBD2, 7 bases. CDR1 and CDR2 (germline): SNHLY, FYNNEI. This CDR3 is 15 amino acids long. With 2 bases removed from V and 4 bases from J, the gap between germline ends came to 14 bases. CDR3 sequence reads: CASSERQGRGETQYF. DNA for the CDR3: TGTGCCAGCAGTGAAAGGCAGGGGAGGGGAGAGACCCAGTACTTC.

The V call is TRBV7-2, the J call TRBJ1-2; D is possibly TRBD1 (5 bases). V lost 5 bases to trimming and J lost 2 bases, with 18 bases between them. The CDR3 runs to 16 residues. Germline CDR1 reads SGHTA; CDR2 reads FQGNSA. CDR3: CASSQEWGSENYGYTF. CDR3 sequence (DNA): TGTGCCAGCAGCCAAGAATGGGGCAGTGAAAACTATGGCTACACCTTC.

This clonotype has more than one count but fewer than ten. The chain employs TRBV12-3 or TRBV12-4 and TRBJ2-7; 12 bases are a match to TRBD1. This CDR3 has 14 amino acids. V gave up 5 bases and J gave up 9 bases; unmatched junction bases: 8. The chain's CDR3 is CASSLRDRGRGQYF. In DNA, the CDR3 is TGTGCCAGCAGTCTCCGGGACAGGGGGCGCGGGCAGTACTTC.

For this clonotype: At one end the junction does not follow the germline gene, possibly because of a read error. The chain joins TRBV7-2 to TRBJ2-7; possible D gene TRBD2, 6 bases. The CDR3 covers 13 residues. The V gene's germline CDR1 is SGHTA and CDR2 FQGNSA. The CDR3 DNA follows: TGTGCCAGCAGCTCGAGGGAGGCCGGGGAGCTGTACTTC. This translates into CASSSREAGELYF.

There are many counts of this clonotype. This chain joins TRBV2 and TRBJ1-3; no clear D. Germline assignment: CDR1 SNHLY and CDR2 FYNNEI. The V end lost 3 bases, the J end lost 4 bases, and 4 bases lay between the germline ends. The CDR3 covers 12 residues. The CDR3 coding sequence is TGTGCCAGCAGTGACGGAGGAAACACCATATATTTT. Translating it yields CASSDGGNTIYF.

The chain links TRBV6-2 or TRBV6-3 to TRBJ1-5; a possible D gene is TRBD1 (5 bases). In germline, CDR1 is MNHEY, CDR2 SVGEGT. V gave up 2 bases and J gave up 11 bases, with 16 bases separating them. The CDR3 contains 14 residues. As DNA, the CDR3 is TGTGCCAGCAGTTACGGGGCAGAGACGGAGACCCAGCATTTT. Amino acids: CASSYGAETETQHF.

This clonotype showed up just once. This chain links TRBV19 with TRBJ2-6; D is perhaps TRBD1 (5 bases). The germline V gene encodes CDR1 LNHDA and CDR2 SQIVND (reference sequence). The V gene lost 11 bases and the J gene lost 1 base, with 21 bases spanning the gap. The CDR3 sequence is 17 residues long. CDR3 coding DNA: TGTGCCTGGAGTGCCCCTATCAGGGCATCTGGGGCCAACGTCCTGACTTTC. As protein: CAWSAPIRASGANVLTF.

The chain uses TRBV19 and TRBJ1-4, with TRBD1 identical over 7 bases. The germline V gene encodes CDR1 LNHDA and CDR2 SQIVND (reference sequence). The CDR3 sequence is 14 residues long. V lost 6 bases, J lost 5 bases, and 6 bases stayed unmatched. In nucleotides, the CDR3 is TGTGCCAGTAGGCCGGGACAGAAGAATGAAAAACTGTTTTTT. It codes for CASRPGQKNEKLFF.

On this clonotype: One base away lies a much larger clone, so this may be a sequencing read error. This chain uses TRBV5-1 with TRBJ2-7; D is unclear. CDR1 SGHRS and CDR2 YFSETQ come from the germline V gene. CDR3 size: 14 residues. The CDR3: CAGSLADDGYEQYF. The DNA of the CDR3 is TGCGCCGGCAGCTTGGCCGATGATGGCTACGAGCAGTACTTC. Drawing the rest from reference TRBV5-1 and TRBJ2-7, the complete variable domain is KAGVTQTPRYLIKTRGQQVTLSCSPISGHRSVSWYQQTPGQGLQFLFEYFSETQRNKGNFPGRFSGRQFSNSRSEMNVSTLELGDSALYLCAGSLADDGYEQYFGPGTRLTVT.

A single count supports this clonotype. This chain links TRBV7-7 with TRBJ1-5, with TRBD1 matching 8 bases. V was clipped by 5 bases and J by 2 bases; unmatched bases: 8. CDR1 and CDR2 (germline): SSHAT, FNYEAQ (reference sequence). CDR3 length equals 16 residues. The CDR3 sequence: CASSPRPGQGNQPQHF. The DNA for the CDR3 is TGTGCCAGCAGCCCCCGACCGGGACAGGGCAATCAGCCCCAGCATTTT.